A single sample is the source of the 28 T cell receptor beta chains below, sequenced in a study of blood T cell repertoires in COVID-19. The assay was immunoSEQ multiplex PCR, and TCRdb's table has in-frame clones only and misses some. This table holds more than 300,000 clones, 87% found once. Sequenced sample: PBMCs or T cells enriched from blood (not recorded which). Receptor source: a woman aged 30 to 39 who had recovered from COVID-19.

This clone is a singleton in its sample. CDR3 DNA sequence: TGTGCCAGCAGCGTAGTAGCGCAGACCGGGGAGCTGTTTTTT. This sequence encodes CASSVVAQTGELFF. The gene calls are TRBV9 and TRBJ2-2; D is perhaps TRBD2 (5 bases). The germline V and J ends were trimmed by 0 bases and 5 bases, with 8 bases remaining between them. The CDR3 is made up of 14 amino acids. Germline V gives CDR1 SGDLS, CDR2 YYNGEE.

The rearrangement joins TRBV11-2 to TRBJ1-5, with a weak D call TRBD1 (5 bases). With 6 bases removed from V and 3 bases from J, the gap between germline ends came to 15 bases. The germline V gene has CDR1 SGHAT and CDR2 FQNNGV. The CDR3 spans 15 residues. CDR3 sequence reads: CASSALGGFNQPQHF. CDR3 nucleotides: TGTGCCAGCAGTGCCTTGGGGGGTTTCAATCAGCCCCAGCATTTT.

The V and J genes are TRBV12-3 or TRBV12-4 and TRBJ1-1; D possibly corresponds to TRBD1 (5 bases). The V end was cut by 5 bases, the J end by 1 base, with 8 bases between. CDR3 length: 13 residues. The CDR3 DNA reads TGTGCCAGCAGTCGCGGGACGAACACTGAAGCTTTCTTT. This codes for CASSRGTNTEAFF.

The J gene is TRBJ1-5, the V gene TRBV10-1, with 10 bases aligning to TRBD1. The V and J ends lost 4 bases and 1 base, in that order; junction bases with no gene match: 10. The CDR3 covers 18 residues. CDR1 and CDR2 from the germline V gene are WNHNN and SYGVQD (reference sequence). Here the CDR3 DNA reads TGCGCCAGCAGTGCTACGGGGGACAGGGGACGGAGCAATCAGCCCCAGCATTTT. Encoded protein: CASSATGDRGRSNQPQHF.

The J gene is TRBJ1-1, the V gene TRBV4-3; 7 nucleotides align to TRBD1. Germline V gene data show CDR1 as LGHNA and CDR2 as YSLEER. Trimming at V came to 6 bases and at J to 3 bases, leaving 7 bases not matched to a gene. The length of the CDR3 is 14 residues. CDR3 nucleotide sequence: TGCGCCAGCAGGCATGGGACAGAGGACACTGAAGCTTTCTTT. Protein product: CASRHGTEDTEAFF.

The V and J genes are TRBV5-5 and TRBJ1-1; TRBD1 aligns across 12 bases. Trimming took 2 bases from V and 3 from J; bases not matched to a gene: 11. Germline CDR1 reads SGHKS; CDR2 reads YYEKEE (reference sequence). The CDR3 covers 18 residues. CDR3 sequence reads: CASSFRWGQGARDTEAFF. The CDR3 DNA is TGTGCCAGCAGCTTCCGGTGGGGACAGGGGGCGCGGGACACTGAAGCTTTCTTT.

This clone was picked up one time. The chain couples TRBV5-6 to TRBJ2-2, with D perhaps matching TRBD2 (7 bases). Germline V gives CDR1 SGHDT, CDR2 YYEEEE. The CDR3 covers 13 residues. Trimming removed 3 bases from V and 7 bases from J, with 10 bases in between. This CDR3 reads CASSYGGLGELFF. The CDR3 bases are TGTGCCAGCAGCTACGGGGGGCTCGGGGAGCTGTTTTTT. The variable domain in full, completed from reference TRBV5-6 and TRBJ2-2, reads DAGVTQSPTHLIKTRGQQVTLRCSPKSGHDTVSWYQQALGQGPQFIFQYYEEEERQRGNFPDRFSGHQFPNYSSELNVNALLLGDSALYLCASSYGGLGELFFGEGSRLTVL.

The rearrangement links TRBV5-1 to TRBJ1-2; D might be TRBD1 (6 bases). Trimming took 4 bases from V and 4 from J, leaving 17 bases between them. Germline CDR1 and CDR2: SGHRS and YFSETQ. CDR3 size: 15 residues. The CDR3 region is CASSRGWGGPYGYTF. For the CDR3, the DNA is TGCGCCAGCAGCCGAGGCTGGGGGGGGCCCTATGGCTACACCTTC.

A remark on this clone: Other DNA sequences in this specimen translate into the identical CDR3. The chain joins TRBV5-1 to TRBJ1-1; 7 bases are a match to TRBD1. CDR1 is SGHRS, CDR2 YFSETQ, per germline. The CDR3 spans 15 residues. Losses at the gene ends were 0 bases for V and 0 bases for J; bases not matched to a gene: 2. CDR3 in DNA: TGCGCCAGCAGCTTGGTAGGGGGCATGAACACTGAAGCTTTCTTT. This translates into CASSLVGGMNTEAFF.

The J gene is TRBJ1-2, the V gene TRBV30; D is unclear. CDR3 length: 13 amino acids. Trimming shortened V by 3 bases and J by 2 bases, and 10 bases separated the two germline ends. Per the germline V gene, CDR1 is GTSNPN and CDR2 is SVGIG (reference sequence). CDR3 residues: CAWRRHHNYGYTF. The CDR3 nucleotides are TGTGCCTGGAGAAGACACCACAACTATGGCTACACCTTC.

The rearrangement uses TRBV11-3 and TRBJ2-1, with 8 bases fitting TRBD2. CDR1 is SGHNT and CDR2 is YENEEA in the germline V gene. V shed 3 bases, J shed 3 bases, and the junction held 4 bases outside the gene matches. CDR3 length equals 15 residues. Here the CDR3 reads CASSFSGTVYNEQFF. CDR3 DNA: TGTGCCAGCAGCTTTAGCGGGACGGTCTACAATGAGCAGTTCTTC.

The CDR3 DNA sequence: TGTGCCAGCAGCTTGGCCGGGCAGGGGAACACTGAAGCTTTCTTT. It codes for CASSLAGQGNTEAFF. The chain combines TRBV5-4 with TRBJ1-1, with D maybe TRBD1 (5 bases). V lost 0 bases and J 1 base, leaving 10 bases between the germline ends. CDR1 SGHNT and CDR2 YYREEE come from the germline V gene (reference sequence). The CDR3 is 15 residues long. Variable domain in full (rest from reference TRBV5-4 and TRBJ1-1): ETGVTQSPTHLIKTRGQQVTLRCSSQSGHNTVSWYQQALGQGPQFIFQYYREEENGRGNFPPRFSGLQFPNYSSELNVNALELDDSALYLCASSLAGQGNTEAFFGQGTRLTVV.

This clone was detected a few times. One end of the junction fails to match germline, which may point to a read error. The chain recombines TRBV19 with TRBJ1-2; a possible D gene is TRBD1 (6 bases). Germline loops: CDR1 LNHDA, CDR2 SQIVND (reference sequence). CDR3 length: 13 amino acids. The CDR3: CASNSRGKILPAF. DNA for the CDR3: TGTGCCAGTAATTCCAGGGGAAAGATTCTGCCAGCCTTC. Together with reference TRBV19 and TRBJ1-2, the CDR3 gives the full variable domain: DGGITQSPKYLFRKEGQNVTLSCEQNLNHDAMYWYRQDPGQGLRLIYYSQIVNDFQKGDIAEGYSVSREKKESFPLTVTSAQKNPTAFYLCASNSRGKILPAFGSGTRLTVV.

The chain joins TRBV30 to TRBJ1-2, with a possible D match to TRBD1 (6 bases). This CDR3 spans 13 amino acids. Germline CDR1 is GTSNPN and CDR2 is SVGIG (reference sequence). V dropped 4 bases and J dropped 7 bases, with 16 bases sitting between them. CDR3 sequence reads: CAWTPRGALGYTF. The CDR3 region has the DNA TGTGCCTGGACCCCACGGGGGGCACTTGGCTACACCTTC.

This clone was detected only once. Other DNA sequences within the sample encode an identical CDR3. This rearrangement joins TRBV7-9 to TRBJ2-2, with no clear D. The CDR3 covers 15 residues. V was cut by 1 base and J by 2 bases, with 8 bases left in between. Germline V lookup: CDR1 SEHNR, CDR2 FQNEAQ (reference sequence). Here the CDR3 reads CASSLGGGNTGELFF. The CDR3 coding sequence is TGTGCCAGCAGCTTAGGAGGCGGCAACACCGGGGAGCTGTTTTTT.

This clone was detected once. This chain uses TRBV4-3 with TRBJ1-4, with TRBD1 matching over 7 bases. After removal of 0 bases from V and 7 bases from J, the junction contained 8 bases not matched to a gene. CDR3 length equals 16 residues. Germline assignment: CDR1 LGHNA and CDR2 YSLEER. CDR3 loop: CASSQDGAGGSEKLFF. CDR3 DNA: TGCGCCAGCAGCCAAGATGGGGCAGGGGGTAGTGAAAAACTGTTTTTT.

The CDR3 loop reads CASSLRGMNTEAFF. CDR3 sequence (DNA): TGTGCCAGCAGCTTACGGGGTATGAACACTGAAGCTTTCTTT. The gene calls are TRBV11-1 and TRBJ1-1; no definite D call. Germline CDR1 and CDR2: SGHAT and FQDESV (reference sequence). The germline V and J ends were trimmed by 2 bases and 0 bases, with 7 bases remaining between them. The CDR3 has 14 residues.

In nucleotides, the CDR3 is TGTGCCAGCAGTGACTCGGCACAGGGCTATTCTGGCTACACCTTC. It is translated as CASSDSAQGYSGYTF. The V call is TRBV6-4, the J call TRBJ1-2, with D tentatively TRBD1 (6 bases). V gave up 0 bases and J gave up 7 bases, with 15 bases separating them. Looked up from germline, CDR1 is MRHNA and CDR2 is SNTAGT. This CDR3 is 15 amino acids long.

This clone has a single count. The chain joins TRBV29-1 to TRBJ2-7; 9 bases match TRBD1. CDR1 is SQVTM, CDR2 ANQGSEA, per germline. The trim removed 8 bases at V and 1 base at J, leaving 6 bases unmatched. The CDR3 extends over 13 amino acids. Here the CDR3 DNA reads TGCAGCATGCGACAGGGGGTTTCCTACGAGCAGTACTTC. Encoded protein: CSMRQGVSYEQYF.

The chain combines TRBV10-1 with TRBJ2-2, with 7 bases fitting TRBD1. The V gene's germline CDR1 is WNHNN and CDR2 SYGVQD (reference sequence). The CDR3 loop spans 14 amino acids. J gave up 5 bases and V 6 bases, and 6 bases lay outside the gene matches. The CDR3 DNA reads TGCGCCAGCAGGGGGGACAGTCAGACCGGGGAGCTGTTTTTT. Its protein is CASRGDSQTGELFF.

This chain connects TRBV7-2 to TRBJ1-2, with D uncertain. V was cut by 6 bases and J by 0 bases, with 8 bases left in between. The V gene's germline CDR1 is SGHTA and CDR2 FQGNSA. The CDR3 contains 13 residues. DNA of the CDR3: TGTGCCAGCAGAAGTCAGACTAACTATGGCTACACCTTC. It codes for CASRSQTNYGYTF.

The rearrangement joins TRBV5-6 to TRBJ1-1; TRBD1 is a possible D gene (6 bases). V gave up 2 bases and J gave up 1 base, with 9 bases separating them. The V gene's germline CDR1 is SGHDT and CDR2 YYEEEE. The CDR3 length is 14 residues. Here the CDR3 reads CASSLGQPNTEAFF. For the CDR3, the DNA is TGTGCCAGCAGCTTAGGACAGCCGAACACTGAAGCTTTCTTT.

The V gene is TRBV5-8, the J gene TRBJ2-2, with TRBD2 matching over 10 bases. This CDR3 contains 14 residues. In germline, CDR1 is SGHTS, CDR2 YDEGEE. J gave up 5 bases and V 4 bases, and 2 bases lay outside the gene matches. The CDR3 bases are TGTGCCAGCAGCCTGGGACTAGCGACCGGGGAGCTGTTTTTT. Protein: CASSLGLATGELFF.

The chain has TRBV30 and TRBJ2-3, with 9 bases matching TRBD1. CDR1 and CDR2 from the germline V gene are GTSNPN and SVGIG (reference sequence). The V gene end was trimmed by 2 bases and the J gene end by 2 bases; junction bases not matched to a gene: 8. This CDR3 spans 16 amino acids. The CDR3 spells CAWSYGDREDTDTQYF. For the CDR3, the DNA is TGTGCCTGGAGTTACGGGGACAGGGAAGACACAGATACGCAGTATTTT.

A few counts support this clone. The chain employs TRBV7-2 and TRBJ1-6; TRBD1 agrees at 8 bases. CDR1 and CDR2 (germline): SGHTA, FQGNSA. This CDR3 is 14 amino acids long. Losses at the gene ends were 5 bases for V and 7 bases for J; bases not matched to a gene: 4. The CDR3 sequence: CASSPRGLNSPLHF. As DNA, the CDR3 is TGTGCCAGCAGCCCCAGGGGGCTGAATTCACCCCTCCACTTT. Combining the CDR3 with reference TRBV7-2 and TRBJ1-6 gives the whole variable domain GAGVSQSPSNKVTEKGKDVELRCDPISGHTALYWYRQSLGQGLEFLIYFQGNSAPDKSGLPSDRFSAERTGGSVSTLTIQRTQQEDSAVYLCASSPRGLNSPLHFGNGTRLTVT.

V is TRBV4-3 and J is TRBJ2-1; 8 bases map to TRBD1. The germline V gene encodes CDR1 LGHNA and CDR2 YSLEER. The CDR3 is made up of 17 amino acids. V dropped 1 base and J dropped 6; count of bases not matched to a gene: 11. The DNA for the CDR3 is TGCGCCAGCAGCCAAGCGGGACAGGCCTTTTCGGCCAATGAGCAGTTCTTC. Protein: CASSQAGQAFSANEQFF.

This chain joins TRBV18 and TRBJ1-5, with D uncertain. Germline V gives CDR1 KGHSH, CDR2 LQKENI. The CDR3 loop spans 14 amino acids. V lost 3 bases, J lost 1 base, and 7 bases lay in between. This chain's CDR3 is CASSPEQSNQPQHF. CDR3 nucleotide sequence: TGTGCCAGCTCACCGGAGCAGAGCAATCAGCCCCAGCATTTT.

The CDR3: CASSPGGTSKAFF. CDR3 in DNA: TGTGCCAGCAGTCCAGGGGGGACATCAAAAGCTTTCTTT. This chain joins TRBV6-5 and TRBJ1-1, with TRBD1 matching over 7 bases. This CDR3 spans 13 amino acids. CDR1 and CDR2 (germline): MNHEY, SVGAGI. The J segment lost 9 bases and the V segment lost 5 bases, leaving 9 bases of the junction unmatched.